Listed here are 18 T cell receptor beta chains from one sample, sequenced in a study of T cells in localized non-small cell lung cancer. Repertoires were generated with immunoSEQ multiplex PCR, while TCRdb's copy carries only in-frame clones and drops some. The sample shows roughly 61,000 clones, 81% of them seen only once. Material: PBMCs, obtained before any cancer treatment. The origin of the receptors is a man aged 40 to 70 with stage II lung adenocarcinoma.

The chain links TRBV19 to TRBJ2-7, with 9 bases aligning to TRBD1. There are 15 residues in the CDR3. CDR1 is LNHDA and CDR2 is SQIVND in the germline V gene (reference sequence). V gave up 5 bases and J gave up 5 bases; unmatched junction bases: 10. CDR3 in DNA: TGTGCCAGTAGTCCCTCCGGGACAGGGCGCGACGAGCAGTACTTC. Residues: CASSPSGTGRDEQYF.

This sequence joins TRBV11-2 and TRBJ1-2, with D tentatively TRBD1 (5 bases). Between the trimmed V and J ends, which lost 0 bases and 8 bases, there was a span of 16 bases. Germline lookup yields CDR1 SGHAT and CDR2 FQNNGV. This CDR3 region has 15 residues. CDR3 in amino acids: CASSLEAGPLSGYTF. For the CDR3, the DNA is TGTGCCAGCAGCTTAGAAGCGGGACCGCTATCCGGCTACACCTTC.

The V and J genes are TRBV18 and TRBJ2-7; 13 bases align to TRBD2. Looked up from germline, CDR1 is KGHSH and CDR2 is LQKENI. The CDR3 covers 17 residues. V lost 4 bases, J lost 0 bases, and 6 bases stayed unmatched. DNA for the CDR3: TGTGCCAGCTCACTTGGGACTAGCGGGGCGAGCTCCTACGAGCAGTACTTC. Translated, it gives CASSLGTSGASSYEQYF. The complete variable domain, with remaining parts taken from reference TRBV18 and TRBJ2-7, reads NAGVMQNPRHLVRRRGQEARLRCSPMKGHSHVYWYRQLPEEGLKFMVYLQKENIIDESGMPKERFSAEFPKEGPSILRIQQVVRGDSAAYFCASSLGTSGASSYEQYFGPGTRLTVT.

The chain recombines TRBV11-2 with TRBJ1-5; no firm D call. CDR3 length: 13 amino acids. The germline V gene encodes CDR1 SGHAT and CDR2 FQNNGV. V was shortened by 5 bases and J by 3 bases, with 8 bases between the two germline ends. The CDR3 sequence is CASSQSHNQPQHF. The CDR3, as DNA: TGTGCCAGCAGCCAATCCCACAATCAGCCCCAGCATTTT.

The chain has TRBV11-2 and TRBJ2-1; no clear D gene. Germline lookup yields CDR1 SGHAT and CDR2 FQNNGV. The CDR3 is 13 amino acids. V was clipped by 5 bases and J by 9 bases, with 14 bases between them. This CDR3 reads CASSAFRTGEQFF. CDR3 nucleotide sequence: TGTGCCAGCAGCGCCTTCCGCACGGGTGAGCAGTTCTTC.

This clone was seen a handful of times. The chain uses TRBV29-1 and TRBJ2-5, with 8 bases lining up with TRBD2. After removal of 7 bases from V and 4 bases from J, the junction contained 5 bases not matched to a gene. In germline, CDR1 is SQVTM, CDR2 ANQGSEA. The CDR3 loop spans 12 amino acids. CDR3 amino acids: CSARTSTETQYF. In nucleotides, the CDR3 is TGCAGCGCCCGGACTAGCACAGAGACCCAGTACTTC.

The V call is TRBV19, the J call TRBJ1-4; no clear D. The V gene lost 5 bases and the J gene lost 2 bases, with 12 bases spanning the gap. CDR3 length: 15 amino acids. Per germline, CDR1 LNHDA and CDR2 SQIVND (reference sequence). The CDR3 spells CASSPETVTNEKLFF. Here the CDR3 DNA reads TGTGCCAGTAGTCCGGAGACGGTGACTAATGAAAAACTGTTTTTT.

The rearrangement joins TRBV6-1 to TRBJ1-5; TRBD1 matches 9 bases. The CDR3 sequence is 14 residues long. The germline CDR1 and CDR2 sequences are MNHNS and SASEGT. The junction had 3 bases not matched to a gene; V was cut back by 4 bases and J by 5 bases. CDR3 bases: TGTGCCAGCAGTGTGGGACAGGGAGATCAGCCCCAGCATTTT. It is translated as CASSVGQGDQPQHF.

The V gene is TRBV15, the J gene TRBJ2-7, with 10 nucleotides matching TRBD1. The CDR3 is 14 residues long. V lost 6 bases and J lost 5; bases outside the gene matches: 7. CDR1 LNHNV and CDR2 YYDKDF come from the germline V gene (reference sequence). The CDR3 coding sequence is TGTGCCACCAGAATGGACAGGGGGGGGAACGAGCAGTACTTC. This codes for CATRMDRGGNEQYF.

The chain recombines TRBV25-1 with TRBJ1-6; maybe TRBD1 (5 bases). Germline-derived CDR1 and CDR2 are MGHDK and SYGVNS. V was trimmed by 5 bases and J by 10 bases, leaving 9 bases between them. The CDR3 spans 12 residues. CDR3 region: CASSSGRSPLHF. CDR3 nucleotides: TGTGCCAGCAGTTCAGGGCGGTCACCCCTCCACTTT.

Only a few counts were recorded for this clone. The chain has TRBV18 and TRBJ2-1; TRBD2 matches 9 bases. The CDR3 consists of 15 residues. V was clipped by 1 base and J by 3 bases; unmatched bases: 1. The germline gives CDR1 KGHSH, CDR2 LQKENI. CDR3 amino acids: CASSPRLADYNEQFF. The CDR3 coding sequence is TGTGCCAGCTCACCACGACTAGCGGACTACAATGAGCAGTTCTTC.

The chain links TRBV11-3 to TRBJ2-7; D is perhaps TRBD1 (5 bases). Trimming left V 1 base short and J 2 bases short, with 12 bases between. The CDR3 runs 15 residues. Germline V gives CDR1 SGHNT, CDR2 YENEEA. The DNA for the CDR3 is TGTGCCAGCAGCTTAGGACAGTTGAGCCCCTACGAGCAGTACTTC. As protein: CASSLGQLSPYEQYF.

This clone has more than one count but fewer than ten. The CDR3 is CASTSGAWTEAFF. In DNA, the CDR3 is TGTGCCAGCACCTCGGGGGCATGGACTGAAGCTTTCTTT. The J gene is TRBJ1-1, the V gene TRBV19, with D possibly TRBD1 on 6 matching bases. Germline CDR1 LNHDA, CDR2 SQIVND (reference sequence). V gave up 9 bases and J gave up 5 bases, with 16 bases separating them. This CDR3 has 13 amino acids.

V and J are TRBV18 and TRBJ1-1, with TRBD1 matching 9 bases. The CDR3 consists of 16 residues. Germline values: CDR1 KGHSH, CDR2 LQKENI. V was clipped by 2 bases and J by 1 base; unmatched bases: 5. The CDR3 coding sequence is TGTGCCAGCTCACCAGTGGACAGGGGTCCGAACACTGAAGCTTTCTTT. It codes for CASSPVDRGPNTEAFF.

The V gene is TRBV6-4, the J gene TRBJ2-2; D unresolved. V shed 0 bases and J shed 2 bases, with 13 bases lying between them. Germline V gives CDR1 MRHNA, CDR2 SNTAGT. The CDR3 loop spans 17 amino acids. The CDR3 nucleotides read TGTGCCAGCAGTGACTCCGCTAAAACCAGCAACACCGGGGAGCTGTTTTTT. Translating it yields CASSDSAKTSNTGELFF.

The V and J genes are TRBV7-9 and TRBJ2-2, with 8 bases identical to TRBD2. Germline trimming cut 4 bases from V and 6 bases from J; bases unmatched to any gene: 7. CDR1 and CDR2 (germline): SEHNR, FQNEAQ (reference sequence). The CDR3 is 15 residues long. Here the CDR3 reads CASSSPGGGSGELFF. CDR3 DNA sequence: TGTGCCAGCAGCTCTCCCGGGGGGGGCTCCGGGGAGCTGTTTTTT.

The V call is TRBV7-2, the J call TRBJ2-7; possibly TRBD1 for D (5 bases). V shed 1 base and J shed 2 bases, with 12 bases lying between them. This CDR3 has 15 amino acids. Germline CDR1 and CDR2: SGHTA and FQGNSA. CDR3 sequence: CASSLVQQAAYEQYF. The DNA for the CDR3 is TGTGCCAGCAGCTTAGTTCAACAGGCAGCCTACGAGCAGTACTTC.

The CDR3 here is CASSSEASGTEAFF. CDR3 nucleotides: TGCGCCAGCAGCTCAGAAGCCTCGGGCACTGAAGCTTTCTTT. The V and J genes are TRBV5-1 and TRBJ1-1, with D hard to call. The CDR3 is 14 residues long. Germline values: CDR1 SGHRS, CDR2 YFSETQ. Trimming removed 3 bases at V and 4 bases at J, with 13 bases between.